The source of this T cell receptor beta chain is a study of cytotoxic CD8 clonotypes in ibrutinib-treated CLL. Study observations and caveats: Clonality was higher at ibrutinib response and returned toward baseline at progression.

About this clone itself: Antigen specificity is unknown.

Method: immunoSEQ multiplex PCR; TCRdb's copy keeps in-frame clones and lacks some. The repertoire has around 150,000 clones, around 84% of them found once; the top ten carry 6.5% to 8%. This specimen consisted of PBMCs, obtained after 36 months of ibrutinib treatment. The sequence derives from a human donor with chronic lymphocytic leukemia.

CDR3 in amino acids: CASSKDRGPPTDTQYF. The CDR3 nucleotides are TGTGCCAGCAGCAAAGACAGAGGTCCCCCCACAGATACGCAGTATTTT. The chain couples TRBV7-2 to TRBJ2-3; D might be TRBD1 (5 bases). V lost 5 bases and J lost 2, with 17 bases in between. The germline V gene encodes CDR1 SGHTA and CDR2 FQGNSA. This CDR3 has 16 amino acids.